This entry lists 16 T cell receptor beta chains sequenced from one sample in a study of T cell clones after liver transplantation (dated by TCRdb to about 2019). Libraries were built with the immunoSEQ multiplex PCR assay. Entries here come from immuneACCESS through TCRdb and include only in-frame sequences with V and J called. Some clones fail to appear in such tables; in the studies checked, an unresolved V gene covers under half of the shortfall, and the cause of the remainder is unknown. The sample table lists about 71,000 clones, around 80% of them with a count of one. The ten largest clones represent around 0.72% of the sample. Source: CD4+ T cells from blood, taken 12 months after liver transplant. Receptor source: a human patient who received a liver transplant. After a transplant, certain T cells may trace back to the graft donor.

About this clone: This same CDR3 is encoded by further DNA sequences in the sample. The chain employs TRBV2 and TRBJ1-1, with D perhaps TRBD1 (6 bases). V was pared by 5 bases and J by 5 bases, with 12 bases between. Looked up from germline, CDR1 is SNHLY and CDR2 is FYNNEI. The length of the CDR3 is 13 residues. CDR3 residues: CASSSGAGTEAFF. The CDR3 bases are TGTGCCAGCAGTTCAGGGGCAGGGACTGAAGCTTTCTTT.

The chain carries TRBV7-9 and TRBJ1-4; 9 nucleotides align to TRBD1. V shed 3 bases and J 8 bases; nucleotides not matched to a gene: 4. Per the germline V gene, CDR1 is SEHNR and CDR2 is FQNEAQ (reference sequence). The length of the CDR3 is 14 residues. Written as DNA, the CDR3 is TGTGCCAGCAGCTTTGACAGGGGGGGCGAAAAACTGTTTTTT. Translating gives CASSFDRGGEKLFF.

The chain is built from TRBV5-1 and TRBJ2-7; 10 bases align to TRBD1. Germline CDR1 and CDR2: SGHRS and YFSETQ. Trimming cost V 7 bases and J 7 bases; bases outside gene matches: 11. The CDR3 is 14 amino acids. CDR3 amino acids: CASRPLTGGAEQYF. In nucleotides, the CDR3 is TGCGCCAGCCGACCCCTGACAGGGGGCGCAGAGCAGTACTTC.

CDR3 residues: CASSLSTDTQYF. DNA for the CDR3: TGTGCCAGCAGCTTGTCTACAGATACGCAGTATTTT. This chain links TRBV5-5 with TRBJ2-3; the D is unclear. V gave up 1 base and J gave up 3 bases, with 3 bases separating them. Germline CDR1 reads SGHKS; CDR2 reads YYEKEE (reference sequence). The CDR3 covers 12 residues.

The chain combines TRBV6-5 with TRBJ1-1; D possibly corresponds to TRBD1 (5 bases). V was clipped by 7 bases and J by 14 bases, with 23 bases between them. Germline loops: CDR1 MNHEY, CDR2 SVGAGI. This CDR3 has 13 residues. CDR3 nucleotides: TGTGCCAGCACCTCCCCCGCAGGGCCGAGGGTGTTCTTT. As protein: CASTSPAGPRVFF.

The genes are TRBV5-6 and TRBJ1-2; maybe TRBD1 (6 bases). Germline V CDR1 and CDR2: SGHDT, YYEEEE. The CDR3 spans 14 residues. Trimming cost V 4 bases and J 2 bases, with 12 bases left between them. CDR3 coding DNA: TGTGCCAGCAGCCCTGACAGGAGGAACTATGGCTACACCTTC. Translation: CASSPDRRNYGYTF.

The V and J genes are TRBV10-3 and TRBJ1-1; possibly TRBD1 for D (5 bases). The CDR3 loop spans 13 amino acids. CDR1 is ENHRY, CDR2 SYGVKD, per germline. The ends were cut back, 10 bases at V and 0 bases at J, with 12 bases in the middle. This CDR3 reads CATRVIVNTEAFF. The CDR3 DNA reads TGTGCCACCAGGGTTATAGTGAACACTGAAGCTTTCTTT.

The J gene is TRBJ2-1, the V gene TRBV11-2; maybe TRBD2 (5 bases). The V end was cut by 6 bases, the J end by 0 bases, with 9 bases between. The germline V gene encodes CDR1 SGHAT and CDR2 FQNNGV. This CDR3 contains 14 residues. The CDR3: CASRGGFSYNEQFF. As DNA, the CDR3 is TGTGCCAGCAGGGGCGGGTTCTCCTACAATGAGCAGTTCTTC. Variable domain in full (rest from reference TRBV11-2 and TRBJ2-1): EAGVAQSPRYKIIEKRQSVAFWCNPISGHATLYWYQQILGQGPKLLIQFQNNGVVDDSQLPKDRFSAERLKGVDSTLKIQPAKLEDSAVYLCASRGGFSYNEQFFGPGTRLTVL.

This clone appeared a few times. V usage is TRBV5-1 and J usage is TRBJ2-6, with D tentatively TRBD1 (6 bases). Germline assignment: CDR1 SGHRS and CDR2 YFSETQ. This CDR3 region has 15 residues. V lost 4 bases to trimming and J lost 0 bases, with 8 bases between them. Written as DNA, the CDR3 is TGCGCCAGCAGCGACAGGTTCTCTGGGGCCAACGTCCTGACTTTC. It yields the protein CASSDRFSGANVLTF.

The chain couples TRBV5-6 to TRBJ2-5; TRBD2 matches at 8 bases. Germline V CDR1 and CDR2: SGHDT, YYEEEE. This CDR3 spans 16 amino acids. J lost 4 bases, V lost 4 bases, and 12 bases had no gene match. The CDR3 nucleotides are TGTGCCAGCAGCCGGGGAGTGGCTAGCGGGCTAGAGACCCAGTACTTC. It yields the protein CASSRGVASGLETQYF.

The CDR3 is CASSYRSDEQFF. The CDR3 bases are TGTGCCAGCAGCTATAGGAGCGATGAGCAGTTCTTC. V usage is TRBV5-4 and J usage is TRBJ2-1; no reliable D call. The CDR3 sequence is 12 residues long. Trimming removed 3 bases at V and 8 bases at J, with 9 bases between. Germline values: CDR1 SGHNT, CDR2 YYREEE (reference sequence).

J is TRBJ2-5 and V is TRBV27, with 7 bases fitting TRBD2. The CDR3 has 15 residues. Unmatched junction bases numbered 8, after V lost 2 bases and J lost 5 bases. The germline CDR1 and CDR2 sequences are MNHEY and SMNVEV (reference sequence). Here the CDR3 reads CASSLRLAQSETQYF. In DNA, the CDR3 is TGTGCCAGCAGTTTACGACTAGCTCAAAGTGAGACCCAGTACTTC.

This clone was picked up a small number of times. This sequence joins TRBV7-2 and TRBJ2-3; no reliable D call. This CDR3 comprises 12 residues. CDR1 SGHTA and CDR2 FQGNSA come from the germline V gene. The V end lost 4 bases, the J end lost 3 bases, and 5 bases lay between the germline ends. The CDR3 nucleotides read TGTGCCAGCAGCTCCTTGACAGATACGCAGTATTTT. Its translation: CASSSLTDTQYF.

The J gene is TRBJ1-1, the V gene TRBV6-1; D unresolved. The germline V gene encodes CDR1 MNHNS and CDR2 SASEGT. The germline V and J ends were trimmed by 4 bases and 0 bases, with 6 bases remaining between them. CDR3 length equals 13 residues. The CDR3 loop reads CASSVSMNTEAFF. CDR3 nucleotide sequence: TGTGCCAGCAGTGTCAGTATGAACACTGAAGCTTTCTTT.

The rearrangement links TRBV7-9 to TRBJ2-3; 15 bases line up with TRBD2. Germline assignment: CDR1 SEHNR and CDR2 FQNEAQ (reference sequence). J gave up 0 bases and V 3 bases, and 7 bases lay outside the gene matches. The CDR3 is 19 residues long. The CDR3 protein is CASSLGTSGRLRSTDTQYF. CDR3 in DNA: TGTGCCAGCAGCTTGGGGACTAGCGGGAGGCTGCGTAGCACAGATACGCAGTATTTT.

This clone was counted between two and nine times. The CDR3 protein is CASTIRHPDRVTEAFF. CDR3 DNA: TGTGCCAGCACCATCAGACATCCCGACAGGGTCACTGAAGCTTTCTTT. The V call is TRBV5-6, the J call TRBJ1-1, with TRBD1 matching 7 bases. CDR1 is SGHDT and CDR2 is YYEEEE in the germline V gene. This CDR3 is built from 16 residues. Trimming removed 6 bases from V and 4 bases from J; junction bases left unmatched: 15.